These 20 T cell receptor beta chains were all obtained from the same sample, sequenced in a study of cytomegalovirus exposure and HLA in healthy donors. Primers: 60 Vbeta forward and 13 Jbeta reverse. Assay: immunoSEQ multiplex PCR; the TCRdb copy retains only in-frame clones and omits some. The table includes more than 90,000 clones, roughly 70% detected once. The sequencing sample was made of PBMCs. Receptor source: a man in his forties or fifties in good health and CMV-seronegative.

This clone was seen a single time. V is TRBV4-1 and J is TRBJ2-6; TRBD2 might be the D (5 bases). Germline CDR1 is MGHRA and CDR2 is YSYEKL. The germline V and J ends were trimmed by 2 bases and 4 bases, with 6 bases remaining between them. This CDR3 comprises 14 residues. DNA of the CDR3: TGCGCCAGCAGCCAACCGGGGGGGGCCAACGTCCTGACTTTC. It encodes CASSQPGGANVLTF.

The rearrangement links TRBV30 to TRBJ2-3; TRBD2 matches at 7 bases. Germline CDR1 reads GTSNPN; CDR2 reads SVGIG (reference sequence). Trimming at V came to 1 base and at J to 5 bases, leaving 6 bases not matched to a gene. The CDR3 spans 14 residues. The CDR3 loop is CAWSDGGVGDTQYF. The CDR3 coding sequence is TGTGCCTGGAGTGATGGGGGGGTAGGAGATACGCAGTATTTT.

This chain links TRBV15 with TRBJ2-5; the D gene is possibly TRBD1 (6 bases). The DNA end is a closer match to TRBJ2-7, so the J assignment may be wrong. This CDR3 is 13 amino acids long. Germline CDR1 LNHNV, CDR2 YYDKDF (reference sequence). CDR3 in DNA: TGTGCCACCTCCCGGGACACAGCCTACGAGCAGTACTTC. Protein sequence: CATSRDTAYEQYF.

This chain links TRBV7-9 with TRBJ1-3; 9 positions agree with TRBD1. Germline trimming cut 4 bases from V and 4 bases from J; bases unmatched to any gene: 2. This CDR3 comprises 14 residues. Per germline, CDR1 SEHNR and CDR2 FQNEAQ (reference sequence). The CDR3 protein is CASSWGQGGNTIYF. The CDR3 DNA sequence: TGTGCCAGCAGCTGGGGACAGGGCGGAAACACCATATATTTT.

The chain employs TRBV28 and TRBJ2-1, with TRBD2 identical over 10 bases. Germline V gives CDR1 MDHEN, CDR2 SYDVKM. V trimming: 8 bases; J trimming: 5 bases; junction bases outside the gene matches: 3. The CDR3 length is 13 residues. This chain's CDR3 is CASLTSGDNEQFF. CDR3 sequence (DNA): TGTGCCAGCCTAACTAGCGGGGACAATGAGCAGTTCTTC.

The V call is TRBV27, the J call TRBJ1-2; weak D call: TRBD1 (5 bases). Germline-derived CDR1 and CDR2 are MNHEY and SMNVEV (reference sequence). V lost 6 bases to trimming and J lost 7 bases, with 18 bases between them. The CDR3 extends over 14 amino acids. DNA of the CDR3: TGTGCCAGCAGCCGGGGGGGTGTGTGGTTTGGCTACACCTTC. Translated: CASSRGGVWFGYTF.

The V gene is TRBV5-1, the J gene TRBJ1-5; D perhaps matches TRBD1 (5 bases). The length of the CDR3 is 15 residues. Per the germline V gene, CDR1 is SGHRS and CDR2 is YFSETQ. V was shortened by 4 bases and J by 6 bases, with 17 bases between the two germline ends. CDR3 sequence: CASSIDLAGGQPQHF. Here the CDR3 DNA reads TGCGCCAGCAGCATTGACCTCGCGGGGGGTCAGCCCCAGCATTTT.

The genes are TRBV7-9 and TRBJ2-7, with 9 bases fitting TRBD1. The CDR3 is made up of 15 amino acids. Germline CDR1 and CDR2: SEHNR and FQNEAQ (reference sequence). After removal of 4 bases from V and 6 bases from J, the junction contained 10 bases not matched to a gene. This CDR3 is CASSSPGTGLAEQYF. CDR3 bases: TGTGCCAGCAGCTCGCCAGGGACAGGGCTAGCCGAGCAGTACTTC.

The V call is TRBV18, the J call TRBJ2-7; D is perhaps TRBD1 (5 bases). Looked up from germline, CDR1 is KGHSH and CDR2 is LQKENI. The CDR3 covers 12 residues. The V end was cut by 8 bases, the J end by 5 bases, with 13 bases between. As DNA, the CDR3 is TGTGCCAGCCAGGGTCCCCGGGACGAGCAGTACTTC. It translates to CASQGPRDEQYF.

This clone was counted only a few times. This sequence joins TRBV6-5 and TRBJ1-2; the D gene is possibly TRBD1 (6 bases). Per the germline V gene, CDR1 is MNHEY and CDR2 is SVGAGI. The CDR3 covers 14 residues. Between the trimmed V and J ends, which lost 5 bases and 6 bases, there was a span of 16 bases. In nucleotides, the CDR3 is TGTGCCAGCAGTCTACAGGGCCCCCGGGATGGCTACACCTTC. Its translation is CASSLQGPRDGYTF.

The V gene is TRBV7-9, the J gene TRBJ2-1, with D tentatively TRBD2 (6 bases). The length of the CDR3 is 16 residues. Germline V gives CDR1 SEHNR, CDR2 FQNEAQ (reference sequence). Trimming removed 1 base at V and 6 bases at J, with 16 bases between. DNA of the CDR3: TGTGCCAGCAGCTTAGGCACACTAGGGAGGATCAATGAGCAGTTCTTC. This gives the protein CASSLGTLGRINEQFF.

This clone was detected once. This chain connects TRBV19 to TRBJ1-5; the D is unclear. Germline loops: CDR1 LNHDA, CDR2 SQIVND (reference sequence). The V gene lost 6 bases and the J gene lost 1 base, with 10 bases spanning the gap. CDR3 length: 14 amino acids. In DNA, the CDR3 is TGTGCCAGTAGCTGGGTCGGGAGCAATCAGCCCCAGCATTTT. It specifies CASSWVGSNQPQHF.

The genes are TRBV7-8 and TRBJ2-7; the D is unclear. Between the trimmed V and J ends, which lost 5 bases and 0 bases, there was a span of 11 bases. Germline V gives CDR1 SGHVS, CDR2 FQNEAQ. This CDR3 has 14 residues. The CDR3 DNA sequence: TGTGCCAGCAGCCCAAATTACGGCTCCTACGAGCAGTACTTC. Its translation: CASSPNYGSYEQYF.

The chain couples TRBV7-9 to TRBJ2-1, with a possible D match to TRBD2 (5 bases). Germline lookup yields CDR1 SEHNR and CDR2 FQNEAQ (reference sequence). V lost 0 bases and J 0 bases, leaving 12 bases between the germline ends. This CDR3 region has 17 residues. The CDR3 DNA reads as TGTGCCAGCAGCTTAGCGTCTAGCTGGAGCTCCTACAATGAGCAGTTCTTC. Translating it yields CASSLASSWSSYNEQFF.

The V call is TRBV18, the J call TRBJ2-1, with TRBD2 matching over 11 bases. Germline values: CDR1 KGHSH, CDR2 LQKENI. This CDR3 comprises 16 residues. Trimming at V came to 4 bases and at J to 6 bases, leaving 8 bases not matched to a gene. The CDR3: CASSLAGTSGSNEQFF. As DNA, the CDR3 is TGTGCCAGCTCACTTGCCGGGACTAGCGGTAGCAATGAGCAGTTCTTC.

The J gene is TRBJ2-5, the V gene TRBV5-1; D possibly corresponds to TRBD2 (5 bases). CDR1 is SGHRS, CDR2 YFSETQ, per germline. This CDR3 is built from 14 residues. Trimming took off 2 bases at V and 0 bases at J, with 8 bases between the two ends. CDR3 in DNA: TGCGCCAGCAGCTTTTCGGGGAACCAAGAGACCCAGTACTTC. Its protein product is CASSFSGNQETQYF.

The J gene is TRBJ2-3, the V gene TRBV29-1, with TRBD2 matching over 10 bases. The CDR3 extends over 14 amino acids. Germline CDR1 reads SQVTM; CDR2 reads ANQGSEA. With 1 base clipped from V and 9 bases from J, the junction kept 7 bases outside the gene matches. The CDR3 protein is CSVEVSGGPRTQYF. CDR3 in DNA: TGCAGCGTTGAAGTTAGCGGGGGGCCTAGGACGCAGTATTTT.

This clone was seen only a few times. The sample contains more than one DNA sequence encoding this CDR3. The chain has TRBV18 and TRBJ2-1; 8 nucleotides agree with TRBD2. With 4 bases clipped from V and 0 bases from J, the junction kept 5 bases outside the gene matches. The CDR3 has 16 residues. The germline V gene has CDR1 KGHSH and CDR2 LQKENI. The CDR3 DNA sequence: TGTGCCAGCTCACTTACTAGCGGAGGCTCCTACAATGAGCAGTTCTTC. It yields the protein CASSLTSGGSYNEQFF.

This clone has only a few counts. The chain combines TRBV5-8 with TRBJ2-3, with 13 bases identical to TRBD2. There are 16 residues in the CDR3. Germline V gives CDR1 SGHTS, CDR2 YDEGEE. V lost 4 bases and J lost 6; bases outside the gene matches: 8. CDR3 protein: CASSLGLAGEGDTQYF. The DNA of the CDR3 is TGTGCCAGCAGCCTCGGACTAGCGGGAGAGGGGGATACGCAGTATTTT.

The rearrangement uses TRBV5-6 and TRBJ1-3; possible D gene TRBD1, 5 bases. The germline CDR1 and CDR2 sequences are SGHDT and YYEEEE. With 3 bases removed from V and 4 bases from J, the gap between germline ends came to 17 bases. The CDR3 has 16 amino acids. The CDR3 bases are TGTGCCAGCAGCTGGTCGCGGGACGCTCCCGGAAACACCATATATTTT. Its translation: CASSWSRDAPGNTIYF.